This TCR beta chain was recorded in a study of lymphopenia after photon versus proton radiotherapy. As for this clone: Antigen specificity is unknown.

Data came from immunoSEQ multiplex PCR; TCRdb stores just in-frame clones and leaves some out. The sample has 65,000 to 75,000 clones; about nine tenths are singletons. Study-level points and caveats: Post-nadir diversity loss with photons came from oligoclonal expansion, particularly CD8+ Temra cells. Survival link was tested only in deceased patients; proton benefit remains a possibility. Post-nadir TCR diversity decline inversely tracked overall survival among those who died.

This clonotype originated in a man older than 75 with esophageal cancer. The specimen comprised peripheral blood, sampled from a patient treated with proton-based radiotherapy.

The DNA for the CDR3 is TGCAGCGTTGATCAGGGAGGCTATGGCTACACCTTC. Translation gives CSVDQGGYGYTF. The rearrangement uses TRBV29-1 and TRBJ1-2; the D gene is possibly TRBD1 (5 bases). CDR3 length: 12 residues. Germline CDR1 is SQVTM and CDR2 is ANQGSEA. V lost 3 bases and J lost 4, with 9 bases in between.